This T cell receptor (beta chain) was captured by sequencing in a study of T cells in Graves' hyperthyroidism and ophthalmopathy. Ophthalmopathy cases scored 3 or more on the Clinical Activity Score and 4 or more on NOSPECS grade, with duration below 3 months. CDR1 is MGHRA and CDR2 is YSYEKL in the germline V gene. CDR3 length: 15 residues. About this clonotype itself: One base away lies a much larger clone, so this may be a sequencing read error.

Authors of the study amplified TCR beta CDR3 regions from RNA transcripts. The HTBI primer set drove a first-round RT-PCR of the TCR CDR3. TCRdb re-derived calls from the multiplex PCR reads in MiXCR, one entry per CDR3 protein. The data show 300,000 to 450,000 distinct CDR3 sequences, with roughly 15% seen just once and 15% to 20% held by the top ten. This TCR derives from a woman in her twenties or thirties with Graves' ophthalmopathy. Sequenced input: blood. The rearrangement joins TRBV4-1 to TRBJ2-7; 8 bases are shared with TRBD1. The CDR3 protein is CASSQEGTGSYEHYF. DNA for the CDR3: TGCGCCAGCAGCCAAGAGGGGACAGGCTCCTACGAGCACTACTTC.